The next 32 T cell receptor beta chains were all read from a single sample in a study of blood T cell repertoires in COVID-19. Here immunoSEQ multiplex PCR was the method, and the copy in TCRdb shows in-frame clones only, minus some. Altogether fewer than 150,000 clones are present, approximately 90% being singletons, with the ten largest covering 28%. Material for sequencing was peripheral blood. These receptors were collected from a human donor in a cohort sampled during active COVID-19.

V gene TRBV4-2 combines with J gene TRBJ2-1, with 11 bases aligning to TRBD2. The CDR3 length is 16 residues. Trimming at V came to 4 bases and at J to 6 bases, leaving 8 bases not matched to a gene. The germline V gene encodes CDR1 LGHNA and CDR2 YNFKEQ. For the CDR3, the DNA is TGTGCCAGCAGCCCAAGTCTGCTAGCGGGGGGCAATGAGCAGTTCTTC. It is translated as CASSPSLLAGGNEQFF.

The CDR3 sequence: CASSSSARGYTF. DNA of the CDR3: TGTGCCAGCAGTTCGAGTGCCCGTGGCTACACCTTC. The J gene is TRBJ1-2, the V gene TRBV12-3 or TRBV12-4; D uncertain. The CDR3 is 12 residues long. Trimming removed 4 bases from V and 7 bases from J, with 10 bases in between.

The rearrangement uses TRBV4-1 and TRBJ2-6; D remains unclear. This CDR3 has 14 residues. In germline, CDR1 is MGHRA, CDR2 YSYEKL. V was pared by 5 bases and J by 0 bases, with 5 bases between. CDR3 loop: CASSVVSGANVLTF. In nucleotides, the CDR3 is TGCGCCAGCAGCGTAGTCTCTGGGGCCAACGTCCTGACTTTC.

V usage is TRBV30 and J usage is TRBJ2-3, with D perhaps TRBD2 (5 bases). Trimming left V 0 bases short and J 2 bases short, with 18 bases between. Per the germline V gene, CDR1 is GTSNPN and CDR2 is SVGIG (reference sequence). CDR3 length equals 17 residues. The CDR3 loop reads CAWSVVPRVGFTDTQYF. As DNA, the CDR3 is TGTGCCTGGAGTGTAGTACCGCGGGTGGGGTTCACAGATACGCAGTATTTT.

The chain is built from TRBV7-2 and TRBJ1-1; possibly TRBD1 for D (6 bases). The CDR3 consists of 12 residues. Germline V gene sequence: CDR1 SGHTA, CDR2 FQGNSA. V dropped 11 bases and J dropped 1 base, with 11 bases sitting between them. The CDR3 nucleotides are TGTGCCTCAGGGGCGACGAACACTGAAGCTTTCTTT. Protein sequence: CASGATNTEAFF.

Concerning this clone itself: The identical CDR3 is also encoded by other nucleotide sequences in the sample. The V call is TRBV5-1, the J call TRBJ2-1; 9 bases agree with TRBD1. With 3 bases clipped from V and 2 bases from J, the junction kept 3 bases outside the gene matches. This CDR3 has 15 residues. Looked up from germline, CDR1 is SGHRS and CDR2 is YFSETQ. In DNA, the CDR3 is TGCGCCAGCAGCTCGGGACAGGGCGCCTACAATGAGCAGTTCTTC. The encoded protein is CASSSGQGAYNEQFF.

The genes are TRBV5-4 and TRBJ2-2; 7 bases are a match to TRBD1. This CDR3 is 15 amino acids long. Per the germline V gene, CDR1 is SGHNT and CDR2 is YYREEE (reference sequence). J gave up 3 bases and V 4 bases, and 6 bases lay outside the gene matches. The CDR3 region has the DNA TGTGCCAGCAGCGGCTCGACAGGGCACACCGGGGAGCTGTTTTTT. Translating gives CASSGSTGHTGELFF. The variable domain in full, completed from reference TRBV5-4 and TRBJ2-2, reads ETGVTQSPTHLIKTRGQQVTLRCSSQSGHNTVSWYQQALGQGPQFIFQYYREEENGRGNFPPRFSGLQFPNYSSELNVNALELDDSALYLCASSGSTGHTGELFFGEGSRLTVL.

The V and J genes are TRBV29-1 and TRBJ2-2, with D possibly TRBD1 on 5 matching bases. Between the trimmed V and J ends, which lost 4 bases and 6 bases, there was a span of 9 bases. The CDR3 consists of 12 residues. The germline CDR1 and CDR2 sequences are SQVTM and ANQGSEA. The CDR3 sequence is CSVVREAGELFF. The CDR3 nucleotides are TGCAGCGTTGTCAGGGAAGCCGGGGAGCTGTTTTTT.

The chain recombines TRBV6-5 with TRBJ1-1; D gene unclear. The CDR3 spans 13 residues. CDR1 and CDR2 from the germline V gene are MNHEY and SVGAGI. Trimming removed 0 bases at V and 7 bases at J, with 9 bases between. Here the CDR3 reads CASSYSTRGEAFF. As DNA, the CDR3 is TGTGCCAGCAGTTACTCGACCCGGGGTGAAGCTTTCTTT.

The chain has TRBV27 and TRBJ1-2, with a possible D match to TRBD1 (5 bases). The CDR3 extends over 14 amino acids. The germline V gene has CDR1 MNHEY and CDR2 SMNVEV (reference sequence). Trimming took off 10 bases at V and 2 bases at J, with 17 bases between the two ends. The CDR3 is CATSREGRNYGYTF. The CDR3 DNA is TGTGCCACCTCTAGGGAGGGGAGGAACTATGGCTACACCTTC.

Only one count was recorded for this clone. The chain has TRBV4-3 and TRBJ1-6; 8 bases are a match to TRBD1. J lost 8 bases, V lost 5 bases, and 8 bases had no gene match. Per germline, CDR1 LGHNA and CDR2 YSLEER. This CDR3 region has 15 residues. This CDR3 is CASSEVDREHSPLHF. CDR3 nucleotide sequence: TGCGCCAGCAGCGAAGTGGACAGGGAGCATTCACCCCTCCACTTT.

This chain uses TRBV2 with TRBJ2-1, with TRBD2 identical over 11 bases. Germline values: CDR1 SNHLY, CDR2 FYNNEI. The CDR3 length is 15 residues. V was clipped by 5 bases and J by 3 bases; unmatched bases: 3. In DNA form, the CDR3 reads TGTGCCAGCAGTTTTAGCGGGGGGGACTACAATGAGCAGTTCTTC. Its translation: CASSFSGGDYNEQFF.

This chain links TRBV3-1 (or the pseudogene TRBV3-2) with TRBJ2-3; the match to TRBD2 covers 11 bases. With 5 bases clipped from V and 3 bases from J, the junction kept 10 bases outside the gene matches. This CDR3 spans 17 amino acids. Germline loops: CDR1 LGHDT, CDR2 YNNKEL (reference sequence). The CDR3 loop is CASSLLLAGGPTDTQYF. The CDR3 DNA reads as TGTGCCAGCAGCTTACTTTTAGCGGGGGGGCCGACAGATACGCAGTATTTT.

The chain uses TRBV4-2 and TRBJ2-3; 8 nucleotides align to TRBD1. Germline CDR1 reads LGHNA; CDR2 reads YNFKEQ. The CDR3 length is 16 residues. The J segment lost 5 bases and the V segment lost 3 bases, leaving 10 bases of the junction unmatched. The CDR3 loop is CASSQQNTGGGDTQYF. CDR3 coding DNA: TGTGCCAGCAGCCAGCAAAATACAGGGGGAGGAGATACGCAGTATTTT.

This rearrangement joins TRBV3-1 (or the pseudogene TRBV3-2) to TRBJ1-4; possibly TRBD1 for D (5 bases). Germline V gene sequence: CDR1 LGHDT, CDR2 YNNKEL (reference sequence). This CDR3 spans 16 amino acids. V lost 1 base and J 9 bases, leaving 18 bases between the germline ends. In DNA form, the CDR3 reads TGTGCCAGCAGCCAAGTCGGGACTTACCGTAGGAAAAAACTGTTTTTT. Translated: CASSQVGTYRRKKLFF.

The chain couples TRBV10-3 to TRBJ2-7, with TRBD2 matching over 7 bases. Trimming took 5 bases from V and 6 from J; bases not matched to a gene: 4. Germline V lookup: CDR1 ENHRY, CDR2 SYGVKD. The CDR3 length is 12 residues. The CDR3, as DNA: TGTGCCATCAGTTCGGGGAGGGTCGAGCAGTACTTC. It encodes CAISSGRVEQYF.

The chain couples TRBV4-2 to TRBJ1-5; 10 bases are shared with TRBD1. The junction had 8 bases not matched to a gene; V was cut back by 0 bases and J by 6 bases. Germline CDR1 LGHNA, CDR2 YNFKEQ. The CDR3 length is 17 residues. CDR3 sequence: CASSQDKRTGGGQPQHF. In DNA, the CDR3 is TGTGCCAGCAGCCAAGATAAGAGGACAGGGGGGGGTCAGCCCCAGCATTTT.

The CDR3 nucleotides are TGTGCCAGCAGCCCCCGGGGGGGGACAGATACGCAGTATTTT. It is translated as CASSPRGGTDTQYF. The chain combines TRBV7-9 with TRBJ2-3, with 8 bases lining up with TRBD2. CDR3 length: 14 amino acids. Germline V CDR1 and CDR2: SEHNR, FQNEAQ (reference sequence). J gave up 3 bases and V 5 bases, and 4 bases lay outside the gene matches.

This chain links TRBV3-1 (or the pseudogene TRBV3-2) with TRBJ2-7, with TRBD2 as a possible D gene (6 bases). Trimming cost V 2 bases and J 2 bases, with 13 bases left between them. This CDR3 has 15 residues. Germline values: CDR1 LGHDT, CDR2 YNNKEL (reference sequence). DNA for the CDR3: TGTGCCAGCAGCCAAATCGGGGGTCGTGCCTACGAGCAGTACTTC. This gives the protein CASSQIGGRAYEQYF.

V usage is TRBV10-3 and J usage is TRBJ2-3, with 9 bases that match TRBD2. V lost 3 bases to trimming and J lost 4 bases; unmatched junction nucleotides: 5. The CDR3 extends over 15 amino acids. Germline V lookup: CDR1 ENHRY, CDR2 SYGVKD. The CDR3 nucleotides are TGTGCCATCAGTGAAGAAGCGGGGGGTGCAGATACGCAGTATTTT. Amino acids: CAISEEAGGADTQYF.

This rearrangement joins TRBV30 to TRBJ2-3; 8 nucleotides match TRBD2. J was trimmed by 4 bases and V by 0 bases; bases with no gene match: 6. The CDR3 runs 15 residues. The germline V gene has CDR1 GTSNPN and CDR2 SVGIG (reference sequence). CDR3: CAWSVGAGASDTQYF. CDR3 sequence (DNA): TGTGCCTGGAGTGTGGGAGCGGGGGCTTCAGATACGCAGTATTTT.

V gene TRBV6-2 or TRBV6-3 combines with J gene TRBJ1-6; a weak D match, TRBD1 (6 bases). From germline, CDR1 is MNHEY and CDR2 SVGEGT. The CDR3 extends over 17 amino acids. The V gene lost 4 bases and the J gene lost 3 bases, with 16 bases spanning the gap. The CDR3 nucleotides are TGTGCCAGCAGTTCGGGAGGGGGAAGAATCTATAATTCACCCCTCCACTTT. Protein sequence: CASSSGGGRIYNSPLHF.

This rearrangement joins TRBV7-9 to TRBJ1-1, with 10 bases lining up with TRBD1. Trimming at V came to 3 bases and at J to 8 bases, leaving 6 bases not matched to a gene. This CDR3 has 14 residues. The V gene's germline CDR1 is SEHNR and CDR2 FQNEAQ (reference sequence). CDR3 bases: TGTGCCAGCAGCTTCGGGACAGGGGCCCGAGAAGCTTTCTTT. Protein sequence: CASSFGTGAREAFF.

On this clone: A read error may account for a junction end that differs from germline. The chain couples TRBV11-2 to TRBJ2-1, with D perhaps matching TRBD1 (6 bases). The CDR3 spans 13 residues. Per the germline V gene, CDR1 is SGHAT and CDR2 is FQNNGV. Written as DNA, the CDR3 is TGTGCCAGCAGCTCCCCGCCGGGGACACCTCGCGTCTTC. Amino acids: CASSSPPGTPRVF.

The J gene is TRBJ2-7, the V gene TRBV12-3 or TRBV12-4; 8 bases agree with TRBD1. The V and J ends lost 6 bases and 6 bases, in that order; junction bases with no gene match: 7. This CDR3 contains 13 residues. The CDR3 here is CASSWTGYGEQYF. DNA for the CDR3: TGTGCCAGCAGCTGGACAGGGTACGGCGAGCAGTACTTC.

This CDR3 is CASSSESRNSPLHF. The CDR3, as DNA: TGTGCCAGCAGTTCCGAATCGAGGAATTCACCCCTCCACTTT. This chain joins TRBV6-5 and TRBJ1-6; D gene ambiguous. CDR3 size: 14 residues. The germline V gene encodes CDR1 MNHEY and CDR2 SVGAGI. Trimming took off 4 bases at V and 7 bases at J, with 11 bases between the two ends.

The rearrangement joins TRBV23-1 to TRBJ1-1; 7 bases are a match to TRBD1. TRBV23-1 is an ORF, and what it does is uncertain. This CDR3 has 14 amino acids. V shed 4 bases and J 1 base; nucleotides not matched to a gene: 3. The CDR3 spells CASSLRQGNTEAFF. The CDR3 coding sequence is TGCGCCAGCAGTCTCAGACAGGGGAACACTGAAGCTTTCTTT.

Remarks on this clone: An end of the junction differs from the germline gene, which may be a read error. The genes are TRBV6-5 and TRBJ2-7, with D possibly TRBD1 on 6 matching bases. The CDR3 extends over 14 amino acids. Germline lookup yields CDR1 MNHEY and CDR2 SVGAGI. CDR3 amino acids: CASSPSSGAFRMHF. DNA for the CDR3: TGTGCCAGCAGTCCGTCGTCAGGGGCATTTCGGATGCACTTC.

This chain joins TRBV6-1 and TRBJ1-1; D is unclear. Trimming removed 0 bases at V and 3 bases at J, with 11 bases between. Germline V lookup: CDR1 MNHNS, CDR2 SASEGT. The CDR3 is 15 amino acids. This CDR3 is CASSEAASGYTEAFF. CDR3 in DNA: TGTGCCAGCAGTGAAGCGGCGTCGGGATACACTGAAGCTTTCTTT.

The gene calls are TRBV27 and TRBJ2-7, with D perhaps TRBD2 (5 bases). Trimming left V 4 bases short and J 4 bases short, with 11 bases between. The CDR3 sequence is 13 residues long. The germline CDR1 and CDR2 sequences are MNHEY and SMNVEV (reference sequence). Here the CDR3 reads CASSYHSEYEQYF. The CDR3 coding sequence is TGTGCCAGCAGTTACCATAGCGAATACGAGCAGTACTTC.

The genes are TRBV30 and TRBJ2-5; a weak D match, TRBD2 (6 bases). The ends were cut back, 3 bases at V and 1 base at J, with 9 bases in the middle. The CDR3 runs 13 residues. CDR1 is GTSNPN, CDR2 SVGIG, per germline (reference sequence). For the CDR3, the DNA is TGTGCCTGGAGCGCGGGATTCCAAGAGACCCAGTACTTC. It specifies CAWSAGFQETQYF. The variable domain in full, completed from reference TRBV30 and TRBJ2-5, reads SQTIHQWPATLVQPVGSPLSLECTVEGTSNPNLYWYRQAAGRGLQLLFYSVGIGQISSEVPQNLSASRPQDRQFILSSKKLLLSDSGFYLCAWSAGFQETQYFGPGTRLLVL.

The J gene is TRBJ1-2, the V gene TRBV12-3 or TRBV12-4, with a tentative D call TRBD1 (5 bases). The V end was cut by 8 bases, the J end by 5 bases, with 15 bases between. CDR3 length: 13 amino acids. The CDR3 nucleotides read TGTGCCAGCGCCGGGACTGTCCCGTATGGCTACACCTTC. Translated, it gives CASAGTVPYGYTF.